This TCR beta chain emerged from a study of human T cells and chemical hapten exposure. The study extracted total RNA from unfractionated whole blood. Unique molecular identifiers were attached to individual cDNA molecules during library preparation. TCRdb ran MiXCR on the reads and lists one entry per CDR3 protein. Found here are 95,000 to 150,000 distinct CDR3 sequences, over 7% of them singletons; the top ten hold roughly 1.5%. This clonotype was seen many times. The germline V gene has CDR1 SGHKS and CDR2 YYEKEE (reference sequence). The CDR3 runs to 19 residues. Trimming cost V 1 base and J 0 bases; bases outside gene matches: 11.

This TCR derives from a human donor in good health. Some clones in this sample may be carry-over from other donors' samples. Material for sequencing was whole blood. V gene TRBV5-5 combines with J gene TRBJ2-4; TRBD1 matches 9 bases. In nucleotides, the CDR3 is TGTGCCAGCAGCTTGTGGGACAGGGAATCCCTCCGAGCCAAAAACATTCAGTACTTC. Translating it yields CASSLWDRESLRAKNIQYF.